A selection of T cell receptor beta chains follows, all from one sample in a study of blood T cell repertoires in COVID-19. Libraries were prepared by immunoSEQ multiplex PCR; TCRdb keeps only in-frame clonotypes and omits some of them. The repertoire holds 200,000 to 250,000 clones, with more than 70% as singletons. The specimen sequenced was peripheral blood. These receptors were taken from an older man with acute or convalescent COVID-19. CDR3s include the opening cysteine and the closing phenylalanine or tryptophan. The D gene is left open where the match is weak. Size is stated for part of the rows, as once, few or many counts, or as a class when the clone is expanded.

j_gene: TRBJ2-5
abundance: .
d_gene: .
v_gene: TRBV2
CDR3nt: TGTGCCAGCAGTGAAGGGGGGACAAACCAAGAGACCCAGTACTTC
CDR3aa: CASSEGGTNQETQYF

j_gene: TRBJ2-1
abundance: .
d_gene: .
v_gene: TRBV6-4
CDR3nt: TGTGCCAGCAGTGACTCAGCACTCCTTCTCTACTACAATGAGCAGTTCTTC
CDR3aa: CASSDSALLLYYNEQFF

j_gene: TRBJ1-6
abundance: .
d_gene: TRBD1
v_gene: TRBV3-1/TRBV3-2
CDR3nt: TGTGCCAGCAGCCCCCGACAGGGGGCGGATAATTCACCCCTCCACTTT
CDR3aa: CASSPRQGADNSPLHF

j_gene: TRBJ2-3
abundance: .
d_gene: .
v_gene: TRBV18
CDR3nt: TGTGCCAGCTCACTTATAGAGGTCCCTAAAGATACGCAGTATTTT
CDR3aa: CASSLIEVPKDTQYF

j_gene: TRBJ2-4
abundance: .
d_gene: TRBD2
v_gene: TRBV18
CDR3nt: TGTGCCAGCTCACCACCGGGAGGGACAAACATTCAGTACTTC
CDR3aa: CASSPPGGTNIQYF

j_gene: TRBJ2-3
abundance: .
d_gene: TRBD2
v_gene: TRBV19
CDR3nt: TGTGCCAGTAGTTTCGAGGGACTAGCGGGGGGAGTAGATACGCAGTATTTT
CDR3aa: CASSFEGLAGGVDTQYF

j_gene: TRBJ2-6
abundance: .
d_gene: TRBD1
v_gene: TRBV19
CDR3nt: TGTGCCAGTAATTCAGACAGGGGGCGAGCTGGGGCCAACGTCCTGACTTTC
CDR3aa: CASNSDRGRAGANVLTF

j_gene: TRBJ1-5
abundance: .
d_gene: .
v_gene: TRBV27
CDR3nt: TGTGCCAGCAGTTTGCGGGGGCCTGGTCAGCCCCAGCATTTT
CDR3aa: CASSLRGPGQPQHF

j_gene: TRBJ1-2
abundance: .
d_gene: .
v_gene: TRBV9
CDR3nt: TGTGCCAGCAGCGTAGGGGAGGGCATCTATGGCTACACCTTC
CDR3aa: CASSVGEGIYGYTF

j_gene: TRBJ1-2
abundance: .
d_gene: TRBD1
v_gene: TRBV5-1
CDR3nt: TGCGCCAGCGACCTTACAGGGGATGGCTACACCTTC
CDR3aa: CASDLTGDGYTF

j_gene: TRBJ2-1
abundance: .
d_gene: .
v_gene: TRBV24-1
CDR3nt: TGTGCCACCAGTACGCCCGCAGGGGATTTTACCTACAATGAGCAGTTCTTC
CDR3aa: CATSTPAGDFTYNEQFF

j_gene: TRBJ1-5
abundance: .
d_gene: TRBD1
v_gene: TRBV3-1/TRBV3-2
CDR3nt: TGTGCCAGCAGCCAGGGACAGGGAAATCAGCCCCAGCATTTT
CDR3aa: CASSQGQGNQPQHF

j_gene: TRBJ2-5
abundance: .
d_gene: TRBD2
v_gene: TRBV7-9
CDR3nt: TGTGCCAGCAGCTCACGGGGAGGGGACGGTGAGACCCAGTACTTC
CDR3aa: CASSSRGGDGETQYF

j_gene: TRBJ2-3
abundance: .
d_gene: TRBD1
v_gene: TRBV6-5
CDR3nt: TGTGCCAGCAGTTGGGGGACAGGGGGGACAGATACGCAGTATTTT
CDR3aa: CASSWGTGGTDTQYF

j_gene: TRBJ1-1
abundance: once
d_gene: TRBD1
v_gene: TRBV23-1
CDR3nt: TGCGCCAGCCGACGACAGGGGAGGCGAACTGAAGCTTTCTTT
CDR3aa: CASRRQGRRTEAFF

j_gene: TRBJ2-1
abundance: .
d_gene: TRBD2
v_gene: TRBV9
CDR3nt: TGTGCCAGCAGCGTAGGGACTAGCGGGGCCTACAATGAGCAGTTCTTC
CDR3aa: CASSVGTSGAYNEQFF

j_gene: TRBJ1-4
abundance: .
d_gene: TRBD1
v_gene: TRBV7-2
CDR3nt: TGTGCCAGCAGCGTTAGCGGGACAGGGGCTGGAAAACTGTTTTTT
CDR3aa: CASSVSGTGAGKLFF

j_gene: TRBJ2-1
abundance: .
d_gene: .
v_gene: TRBV6-4
CDR3nt: TGTGCCAGCAGTGACTCGATCCTGGTTCGAGAGGACAATGAGCAGTTCTTC
CDR3aa: CASSDSILVREDNEQFF

j_gene: TRBJ1-5
abundance: .
d_gene: .
v_gene: TRBV19
CDR3nt: TGTGCCAGTAGTCGACACAGTAGCAATCAGCCCCAGCATTTT
CDR3aa: CASSRHSSNQPQHF

j_gene: TRBJ1-2
abundance: .
d_gene: TRBD1
v_gene: TRBV3-1/TRBV3-2
CDR3nt: TGTGCCAGCAGCCTCCTTACAGGGGGGGGCTACACCTTC
CDR3aa: CASSLLTGGGYTF

j_gene: TRBJ1-4
abundance: .
d_gene: TRBD1
v_gene: TRBV5-1
CDR3nt: TGCGCCAGCAGCTTGGTCAGGGGGACTAATGAAAAACTGTTTTTT
CDR3aa: CASSLVRGTNEKLFF

j_gene: TRBJ1-2
abundance: .
d_gene: TRBD1
v_gene: TRBV27
CDR3nt: TGTGCCAGCAGTTTCAGACAGGGTAGAGATGGCTACACCTTC
CDR3aa: CASSFRQGRDGYTF